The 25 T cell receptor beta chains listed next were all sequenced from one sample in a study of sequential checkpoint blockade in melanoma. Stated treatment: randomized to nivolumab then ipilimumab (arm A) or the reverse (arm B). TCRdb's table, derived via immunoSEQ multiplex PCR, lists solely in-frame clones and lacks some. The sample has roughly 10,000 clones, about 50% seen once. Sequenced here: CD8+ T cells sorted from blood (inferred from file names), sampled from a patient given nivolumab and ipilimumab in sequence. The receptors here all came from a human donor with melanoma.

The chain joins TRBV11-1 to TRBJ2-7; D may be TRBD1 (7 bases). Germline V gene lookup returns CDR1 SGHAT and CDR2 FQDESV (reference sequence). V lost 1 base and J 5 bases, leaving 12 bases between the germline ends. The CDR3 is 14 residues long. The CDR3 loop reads CASSLEAGGHEQYF. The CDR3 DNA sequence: TGTGCCAGCAGCTTAGAAGCAGGGGGGCACGAGCAGTACTTC.

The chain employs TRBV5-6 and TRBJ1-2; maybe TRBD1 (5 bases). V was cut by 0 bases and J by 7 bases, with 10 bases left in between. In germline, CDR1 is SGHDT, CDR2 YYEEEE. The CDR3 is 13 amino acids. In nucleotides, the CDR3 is TGTGCCAGCAGCTTGGCAGGGTATCTTGGCTACACCTTC. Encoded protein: CASSLAGYLGYTF.

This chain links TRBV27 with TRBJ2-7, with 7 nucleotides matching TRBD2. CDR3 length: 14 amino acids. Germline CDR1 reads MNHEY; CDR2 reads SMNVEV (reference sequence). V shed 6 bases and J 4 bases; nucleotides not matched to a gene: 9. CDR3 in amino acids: CASSSGTKEYEQYF. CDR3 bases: TGTGCCAGCAGCTCCGGGACTAAAGAATACGAGCAGTACTTC.

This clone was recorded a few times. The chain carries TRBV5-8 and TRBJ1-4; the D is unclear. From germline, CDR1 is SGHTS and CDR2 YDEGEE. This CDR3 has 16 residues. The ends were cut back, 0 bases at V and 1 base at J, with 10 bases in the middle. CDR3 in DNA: TGTGCCAGCAGCTTGGCCTTTGGAGGAACTAATGAAAAACTGTTTTTT. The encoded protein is CASSLAFGGTNEKLFF. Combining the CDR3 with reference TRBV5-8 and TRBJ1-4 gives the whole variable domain EAGVTQSPTHLIKTRGQQATLRCSPISGHTSVYWYQQALGLGLQFLLWYDEGEERNRGNFPPRFSGRQFPNYSSELNVNALELEDSALYLCASSLAFGGTNEKLFFGSGTQLSVL.

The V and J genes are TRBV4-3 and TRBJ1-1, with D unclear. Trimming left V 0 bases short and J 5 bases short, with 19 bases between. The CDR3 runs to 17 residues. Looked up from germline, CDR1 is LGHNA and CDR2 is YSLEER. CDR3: CASSQDLVGVSGTEAFF. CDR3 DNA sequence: TGCGCCAGCAGCCAAGATTTGGTTGGTGTATCGGGGACTGAAGCTTTCTTT.

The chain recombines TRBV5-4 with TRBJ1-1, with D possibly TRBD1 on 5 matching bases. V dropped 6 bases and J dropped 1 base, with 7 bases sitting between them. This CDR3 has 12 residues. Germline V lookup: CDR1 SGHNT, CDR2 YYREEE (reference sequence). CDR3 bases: TGTGCCAGCACCACAGGGAACACTGAAGCTTTCTTT. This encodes CASTTGNTEAFF.

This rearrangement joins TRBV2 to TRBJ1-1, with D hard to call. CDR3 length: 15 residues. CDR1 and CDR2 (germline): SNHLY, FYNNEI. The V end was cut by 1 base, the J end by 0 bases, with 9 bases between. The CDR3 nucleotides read TGTGCCAGCAGTGAAGGTAGCAATCTGAACACTGAAGCTTTCTTT. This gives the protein CASSEGSNLNTEAFF.

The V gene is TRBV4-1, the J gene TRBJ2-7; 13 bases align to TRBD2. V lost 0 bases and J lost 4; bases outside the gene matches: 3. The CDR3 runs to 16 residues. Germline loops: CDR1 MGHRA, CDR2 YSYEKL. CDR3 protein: CASSQEWTSGSYEQYF. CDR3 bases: TGCGCCAGCAGCCAAGAGTGGACTAGCGGGAGTTACGAGCAGTACTTC.

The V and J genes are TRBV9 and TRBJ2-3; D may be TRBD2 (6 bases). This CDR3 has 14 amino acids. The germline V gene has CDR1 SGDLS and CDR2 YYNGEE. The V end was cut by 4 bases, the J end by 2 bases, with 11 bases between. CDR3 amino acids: CASSTWDFTDTQYF. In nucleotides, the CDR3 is TGTGCCAGCAGCACCTGGGACTTCACAGATACGCAGTATTTT. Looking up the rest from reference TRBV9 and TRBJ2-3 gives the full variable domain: DSGVTQTPKHLITATGQRVTLRCSPRSGDLSVYWYQQSLDQGLQFLIQYYNGEERAKGNILERFSAQQFPDLHSELNLSSLELGDSALYFCASSTWDFTDTQYFGPGTRLTVL.

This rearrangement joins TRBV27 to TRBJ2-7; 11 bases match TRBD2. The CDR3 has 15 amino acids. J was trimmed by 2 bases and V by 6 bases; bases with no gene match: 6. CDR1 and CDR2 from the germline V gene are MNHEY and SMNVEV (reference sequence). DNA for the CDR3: TGTGCCAGCAGGCCCGGGACTAGCGGTGCCTACGAGCAGTACTTC. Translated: CASRPGTSGAYEQYF.

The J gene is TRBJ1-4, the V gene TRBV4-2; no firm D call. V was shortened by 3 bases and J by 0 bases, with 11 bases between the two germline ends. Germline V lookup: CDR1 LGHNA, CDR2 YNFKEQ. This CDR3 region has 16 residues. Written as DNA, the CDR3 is TGTGCCAGCAGCCATGAGGGCTCTGCAACTAATGAAAAACTGTTTTTT. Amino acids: CASSHEGSATNEKLFF.

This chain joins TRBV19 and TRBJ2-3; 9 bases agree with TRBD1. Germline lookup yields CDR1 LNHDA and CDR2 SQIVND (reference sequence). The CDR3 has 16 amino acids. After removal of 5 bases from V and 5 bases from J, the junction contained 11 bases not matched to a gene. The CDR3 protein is CASSLHPGTGIDTQYF. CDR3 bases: TGTGCCAGTAGTCTCCACCCCGGGACAGGGATAGATACGCAGTATTTT.

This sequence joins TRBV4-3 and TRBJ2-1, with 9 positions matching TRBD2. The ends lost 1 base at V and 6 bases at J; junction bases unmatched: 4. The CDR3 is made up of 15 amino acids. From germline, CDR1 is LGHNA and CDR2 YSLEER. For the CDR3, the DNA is TGCGCCAGCAGCCAAGGGTTGACTAGCGGCAATGAGCAGTTCTTC. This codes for CASSQGLTSGNEQFF.

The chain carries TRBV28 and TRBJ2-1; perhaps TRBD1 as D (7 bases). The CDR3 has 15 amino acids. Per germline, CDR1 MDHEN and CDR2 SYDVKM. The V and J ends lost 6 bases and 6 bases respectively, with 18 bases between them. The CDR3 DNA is TGTGCCAGCAGGACAGGGAGGATAGTCTTCAATGAGCAGTTCTTC. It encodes CASRTGRIVFNEQFF.

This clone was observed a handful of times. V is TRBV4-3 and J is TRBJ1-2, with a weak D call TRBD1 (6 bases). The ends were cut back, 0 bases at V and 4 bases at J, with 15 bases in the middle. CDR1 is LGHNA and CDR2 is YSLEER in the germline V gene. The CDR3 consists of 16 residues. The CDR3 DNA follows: TGCGCCAGCAGCCAAGAAGAGGGGGGGCTTCCCTATGGCTACACCTTC. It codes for CASSQEEGGLPYGYTF.

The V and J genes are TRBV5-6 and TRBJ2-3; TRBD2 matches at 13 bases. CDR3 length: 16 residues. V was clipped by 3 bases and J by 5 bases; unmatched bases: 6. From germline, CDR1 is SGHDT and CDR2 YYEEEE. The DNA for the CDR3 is TGTGCCAGCAGCTCGAGGACTAGCGGGAGTGGAGATACGCAGTATTTT. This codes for CASSSRTSGSGDTQYF.

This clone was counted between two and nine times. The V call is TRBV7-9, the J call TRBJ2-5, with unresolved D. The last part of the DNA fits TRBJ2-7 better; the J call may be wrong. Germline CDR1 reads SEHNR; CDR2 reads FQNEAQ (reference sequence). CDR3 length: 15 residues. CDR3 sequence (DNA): TGTGCCAGCAGCTTAGTCTCCTACGATTCCTACGAGCAGTACTTC. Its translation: CASSLVSYDSYEQYF.

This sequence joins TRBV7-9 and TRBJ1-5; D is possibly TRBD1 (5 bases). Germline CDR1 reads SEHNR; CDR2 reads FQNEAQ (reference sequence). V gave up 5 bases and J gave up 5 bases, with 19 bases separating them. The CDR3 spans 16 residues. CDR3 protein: CASSGQGGPIDQPQHF. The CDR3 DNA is TGTGCCAGCAGCGGGCAGGGCGGTCCTATCGATCAGCCCCAGCATTTT.

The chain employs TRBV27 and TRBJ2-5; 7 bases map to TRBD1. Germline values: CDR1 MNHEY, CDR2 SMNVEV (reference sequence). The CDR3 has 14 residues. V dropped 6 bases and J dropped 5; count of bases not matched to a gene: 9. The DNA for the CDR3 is TGTGCCAGCAGAGACAGGGTCGAAGAGGAGACCCAGTACTTC. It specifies CASRDRVEEETQYF.

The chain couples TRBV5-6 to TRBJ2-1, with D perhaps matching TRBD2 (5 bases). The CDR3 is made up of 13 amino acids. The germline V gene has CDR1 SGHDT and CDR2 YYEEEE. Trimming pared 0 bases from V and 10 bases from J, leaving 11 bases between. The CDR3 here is CASSLVLSGEQFF. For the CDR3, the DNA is TGTGCCAGCAGCTTGGTGCTCAGCGGAGAGCAGTTCTTC.

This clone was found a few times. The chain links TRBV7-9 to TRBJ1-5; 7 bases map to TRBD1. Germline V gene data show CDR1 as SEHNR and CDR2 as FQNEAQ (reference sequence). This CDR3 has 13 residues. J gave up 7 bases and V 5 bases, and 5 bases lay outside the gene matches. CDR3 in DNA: TGTGCCAGCAGCCCTATGGACAGGCAGCCCCAGCATTTT. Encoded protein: CASSPMDRQPQHF. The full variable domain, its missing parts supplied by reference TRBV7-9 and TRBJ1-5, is DTGVSQNPRHKITKRGQNVTFRCDPISEHNRLYWYRQTLGQGPEFLTYFQNEAQLEKSRLLSDRFSAERPKGSFSTLEIQRTEQGDSAMYLCASSPMDRQPQHFGDGTRLSIL.

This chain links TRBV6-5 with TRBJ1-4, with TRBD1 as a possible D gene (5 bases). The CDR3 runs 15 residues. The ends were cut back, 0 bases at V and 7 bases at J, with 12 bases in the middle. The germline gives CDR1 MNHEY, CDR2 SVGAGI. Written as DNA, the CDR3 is TGTGCCAGCAGTTACTCAGGGGCGATAGGTGAAAAACTGTTTTTT. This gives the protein CASSYSGAIGEKLFF.

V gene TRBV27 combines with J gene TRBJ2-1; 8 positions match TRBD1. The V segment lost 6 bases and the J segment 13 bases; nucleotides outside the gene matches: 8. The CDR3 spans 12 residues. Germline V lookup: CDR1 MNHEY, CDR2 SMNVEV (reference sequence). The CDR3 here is CASRPGGGQQFF. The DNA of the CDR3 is TGTGCCAGCAGGCCAGGGGGCGGTCAACAGTTCTTC.

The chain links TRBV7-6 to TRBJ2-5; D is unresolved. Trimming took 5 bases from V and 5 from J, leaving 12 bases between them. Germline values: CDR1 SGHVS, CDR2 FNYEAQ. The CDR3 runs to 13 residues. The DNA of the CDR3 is TGTGCCAGCAGCCTGGGCCATCCGGAGACCCAGTACTTC. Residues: CASSLGHPETQYF.

CDR3 nucleotide sequence: TGTGCCAGCAGTTTAGCAGCGATTGGGGCGGTGAAAGAGACCCAGTACTTC. Protein sequence: CASSLAAIGAVKETQYF. The rearrangement links TRBV27 to TRBJ2-5; possible D gene TRBD1, 5 bases. Between the trimmed V and J ends, which lost 2 bases and 3 bases, there was a span of 19 bases. CDR3 size: 17 residues. Per the germline V gene, CDR1 is MNHEY and CDR2 is SMNVEV (reference sequence).